This T cell receptor beta chain emerged from a study of cytomegalovirus exposure and HLA in healthy donors. For the study at large: Samples from HLA-typed donors yielded about 85 million unique TCRs in an early data release.

The study ran its PCR with 60 Vbeta and 13 Jbeta primers. Clones were sequenced by immunoSEQ multiplex PCR, and TCRdb holds only the in-frame ones, with some missing. The sample lists 200,000 to 250,000 clones, over 80% occurring once. This CDR3 has 15 residues. Germline-derived CDR1 and CDR2 are SEHNR and FQNEAQ (reference sequence). Notes on this clone: Its antigen is unidentified. The junction departs from the called germline gene at one end, perhaps through a read error.

Study results and limitations: Analyses of presence and absence presupposed an approximately uniform sequencing depth across donors. About 90% or about 30% of the time was how often most TCR beta V segments were productive, according to an earlier analysis.

This rearrangement joins TRBV7-9 to TRBJ1-6, with D maybe TRBD1 (6 bases). The sequence was obtained from a woman between 40 and 50 years old in good health and CMV-seropositive. Sequencing input: PBMCs. DNA of the CDR3: TGTTCCAGCAGCGCGCTACAGGGTCCCAATTCACCCCTCCACTTT. As protein: CSSSALQGPNSPLHF.